This T cell receptor beta chain was captured by sequencing in a study of blood T cell repertoires in COVID-19. The wider study: Whether acute or convalescent, the COVID-19 samples came from the United States, Italy and Spain. T cells, B-cell-depleted T cells, or PBMCs provided the cDNA or gDNA that served as material.

Germline V CDR1 and CDR2: MNHNY, SVGAGI (reference sequence). Trimming took 0 bases from V and 6 from J, leaving 9 bases between them. The CDR3 length is 13 residues. Original processing methods: Reference gene primer amplification yielded estimated nucleated cell counts. Profiled with immunoSEQ multiplex PCR; TCRdb holds only in-frame clones, not every one. From that table come the V and J calls and clone size; the DNA was used to work out D and trimming. The data contain some 49,000 clones, 93% of them seen just once; the ten biggest clones take up 1%. Enrolled during active infection, Seattle patients were then followed longitudinally.

The gene calls are TRBV6-6 and TRBJ2-7, with D unclear. Sequencing used peripheral blood. The TCR comes from a man between 60 and 70 years old with COVID-19, enrolled during active disease. CDR3 bases: TGTGCCAGCAGTTACTCCGGATCAGGCGAGCAGTACTTC. The encoded protein is CASSYSGSGEQYF.